This TCR beta chain came from a study of technical replicates of blood from a handful of donors. This clone is a singleton in its sample. Profiled with immunoSEQ multiplex PCR; TCRdb holds only in-frame clones, not every one. This table has 65,000 to 85,000 clones, 80% to 95% appearing once. This CDR3 comprises 14 residues. V lost 4 bases, J lost 3 bases, and 14 bases lay in between. Germline lookup yields CDR1 SGHTS and CDR2 YDEGEE. This chain connects TRBV5-8 to TRBJ2-7; D gene unclear. Sample: T cells isolated from PBMCs. The clonotype comes from a human donor in good health. In nucleotides, the CDR3 is TGTGCCAGCAGCGCTGACACGATCCTCTACGAGCAGTACTTC. Protein: CASSADTILYEQYF.